Listed here are 17 T cell receptor beta chains from one sample, sequenced in a study of blood T cell repertoires in COVID-19. Profiled with immunoSEQ multiplex PCR; TCRdb holds only in-frame clones, not every one. The sample lists some 260,000 clones; 88% were seen once. Sequencing used peripheral blood. These receptors were obtained from a woman aged 25 to 39 with COVID-19, enrolled during active disease.

This sequence joins TRBV19 and TRBJ1-1; D uncertain. The V gene's germline CDR1 is LNHDA and CDR2 SQIVND (reference sequence). Trimming stripped 3 bases from V and 8 bases from J, with 10 bases between. The CDR3 spans 12 residues. The DNA for the CDR3 is TGTGCCAGTAGTATGTCCCTCGCGGAAGCTTTCTTT. This encodes CASSMSLAEAFF. The full variable domain, with the rest looked up from reference TRBV19 and TRBJ1-1, is DGGITQSPKYLFRKEGQNVTLSCEQNLNHDAMYWYRQDPGQGLRLIYYSQIVNDFQKGDIAEGYSVSREKKESFPLTVTSAQKNPTAFYLCASSMSLAEAFFGQGTRLTVV.

V is TRBV4-1 and J is TRBJ1-1, with D perhaps TRBD1 (6 bases). V lost 1 base to trimming and J lost 3 bases, with 15 bases between them. CDR3 length: 16 residues. CDR1 and CDR2 from the germline V gene are MGHRA and YSYEKL. The CDR3 sequence is CASSQAPLTGYTEAFF. The DNA for the CDR3 is TGCGCCAGCAGCCAAGCCCCGCTTACAGGGTACACTGAAGCTTTCTTT.

V usage is TRBV29-1 and J usage is TRBJ2-1; D uncertain. From germline, CDR1 is SQVTM and CDR2 ANQGSEA. The CDR3 runs 12 residues. V gave up 6 bases and J gave up 5 bases, with 11 bases separating them. CDR3 DNA sequence: TGCAGCGTGGCCAGACTGAACAATGAGCAGTTCTTC. The encoded protein is CSVARLNNEQFF.

The chain is built from TRBV28 and TRBJ2-1, with a possible D match to TRBD1 (5 bases). With 3 bases removed from V and 1 base from J, the gap between germline ends came to 13 bases. This CDR3 spans 16 amino acids. Germline V gives CDR1 MDHEN, CDR2 SYDVKM. The CDR3 loop reads CASSFPQGDSYNEQFF. The CDR3 nucleotides read TGTGCCAGCAGTTTCCCGCAAGGGGATTCCTACAATGAGCAGTTCTTC.

The chain combines TRBV15 with TRBJ1-3, with 9 bases identical to TRBD1. The CDR3 is 17 residues long. CDR1 is LNHNV, CDR2 YYDKDF, per germline (reference sequence). With V trimmed by 1 base and J by 0 bases, 4 bases remained unmatched. CDR3 in amino acids: CATSRGGTGNSGNTIYF. CDR3 in DNA: TGTGCCACCAGCAGAGGTGGGACAGGGAACTCTGGAAACACCATATATTTT.

V usage is TRBV10-1 and J usage is TRBJ2-5; 12 bases map to TRBD2. The CDR3 spans 16 residues. Germline-derived CDR1 and CDR2 are WNHNN and SYGVQD (reference sequence). Trimming cost V 5 bases and J 2 bases; bases outside gene matches: 6. The CDR3 loop reads CASSPGLAGTQETQYF. CDR3 nucleotides: TGCGCCAGCAGTCCCGGACTAGCGGGGACTCAAGAGACCCAGTACTTC.

This clone was seen just once. The V gene is TRBV11-3, the J gene TRBJ2-1, with a weak D call TRBD2 (5 bases). The CDR3 is 18 residues long. The V gene lost 5 bases and the J gene lost 7 bases, with 27 bases spanning the gap. CDR1 is SGHNT, CDR2 YENEEA, per germline. The CDR3 is CASSPYRDGEHRVNEQFF. In DNA form, the CDR3 reads TGTGCCAGCAGCCCCTATCGGGATGGCGAGCATAGGGTGAATGAGCAGTTCTTC.

V gene TRBV27 combines with J gene TRBJ2-3; 7 bases fit TRBD2. The germline gives CDR1 MNHEY, CDR2 SMNVEV (reference sequence). The V segment lost 4 bases and the J segment 2 bases; nucleotides outside the gene matches: 9. The CDR3 contains 16 residues. For the CDR3, the DNA is TGTGCCAGCAGTTGGGCTAGCGGACGTTACACAGATACGCAGTATTTT. Its translation is CASSWASGRYTDTQYF.

This clone turned up a few times. The V and J genes are TRBV7-9 and TRBJ2-7; a possible D gene is TRBD2 (5 bases). Germline CDR1 is SEHNR and CDR2 is FQNEAQ (reference sequence). V shed 2 bases and J shed 2 bases, with 10 bases lying between them. The CDR3 contains 14 residues. Written as DNA, the CDR3 is TGTGCCAGCAGCTTAAGAGACGGGACCTACGAGCAGTACGTC. Protein: CASSLRDGTYEQYV.

This chain connects TRBV7-2 to TRBJ2-5, with 7 bases lining up with TRBD1. From germline, CDR1 is SGHTA and CDR2 FQGNSA. This CDR3 contains 14 residues. The junction had 8 bases not matched to a gene; V was cut back by 5 bases and J by 5 bases. The CDR3: CASSPSDRRETQYF. CDR3 bases: TGTGCCAGCAGCCCCTCGGACAGGCGGGAGACCCAGTACTTC.

Only a few counts were recorded for this clone. The gene calls are TRBV6-5 and TRBJ1-1; weak D call: TRBD1 (6 bases). The germline V and J ends were trimmed by 6 bases and 1 base, with 12 bases remaining between them. The V gene's germline CDR1 is MNHEY and CDR2 SVGAGI. This CDR3 comprises 14 residues. DNA of the CDR3: TGTGCCAGCAGCGGGACAAATACGAACACTGAAGCTTTCTTT. It translates to CASSGTNTNTEAFF.

The V call is TRBV4-1, the J call TRBJ1-2; 7 bases are shared with TRBD1. CDR3 size: 15 residues. Per germline, CDR1 MGHRA and CDR2 YSYEKL. V gave up 0 bases and J gave up 7 bases; unmatched junction bases: 8. The CDR3 bases are TGCGCCAGCAGCCAAGATACGGGCAGGGGGACTGGCTACACCTTC. Its protein is CASSQDTGRGTGYTF.

The V call is TRBV11-3, the J call TRBJ2-1, with 14 nucleotides matching TRBD2. With V trimmed by 5 bases and J by 6 bases, 3 bases remained unmatched. The CDR3 consists of 15 residues. CDR1 SGHNT and CDR2 YENEEA come from the germline V gene. The CDR3 DNA sequence: TGTGCCAGCAGCAGACTAGCGGGAGGGCCCAATGAGCAGTTCTTC. This gives the protein CASSRLAGGPNEQFF.

The chain couples TRBV7-2 to TRBJ1-1; 7 bases match TRBD1. Trimming removed 1 base from V and 7 bases from J; junction bases left unmatched: 15. This CDR3 spans 17 amino acids. Germline V gene data show CDR1 as SGHTA and CDR2 as FQGNSA. In DNA form, the CDR3 reads TGTGCCAGCAGCTTAGAGGGGCTGGGTGCAGGGGGGCTTGAAGCTTTCTTT. Its translation: CASSLEGLGAGGLEAFF. Supplemented by reference TRBV7-2 and TRBJ1-1, the full variable domain reads GAGVSQSPSNKVTEKGKDVELRCDPISGHTALYWYRQSLGQGLEFLIYFQGNSAPDKSGLPSDRFSAERTGGSVSTLTIQRTQQEDSAVYLCASSLEGLGAGGLEAFFGQGTRLTVV.

V and J are TRBV5-1 and TRBJ2-3, with 7 positions matching TRBD1. J lost 2 bases, V lost 0 bases, and 9 bases had no gene match. Germline CDR1 and CDR2: SGHRS and YFSETQ. The length of the CDR3 is 17 residues. CDR3 protein: CASSLGNTGQTTDTQYF. CDR3 nucleotide sequence: TGCGCCAGCAGCTTGGGAAACACGGGACAGACCACAGATACGCAGTATTTT.

The V and J genes are TRBV19 and TRBJ2-1, with a tentative D call TRBD2 (7 bases). From germline, CDR1 is LNHDA and CDR2 SQIVND (reference sequence). Trimming left V 4 bases short and J 8 bases short, with 15 bases between. There are 14 residues in the CDR3. This CDR3 is CASSTGRGGYEQFF. The CDR3 region has the DNA TGTGCCAGTAGTACGGGCAGGGGAGGGTATGAGCAGTTCTTC.

In this sample, this clone turned up once. V is TRBV4-3 and J is TRBJ2-3; 9 bases agree with TRBD1. J was trimmed by 3 bases and V by 4 bases; bases with no gene match: 5. There are 15 residues in the CDR3. CDR1 and CDR2 from the germline V gene are LGHNA and YSLEER. DNA for the CDR3: TGCGCCAGCAGCCTAGAAGGACAGGGGACAGATACGCAGTATTTT. This gives the protein CASSLEGQGTDTQYF.